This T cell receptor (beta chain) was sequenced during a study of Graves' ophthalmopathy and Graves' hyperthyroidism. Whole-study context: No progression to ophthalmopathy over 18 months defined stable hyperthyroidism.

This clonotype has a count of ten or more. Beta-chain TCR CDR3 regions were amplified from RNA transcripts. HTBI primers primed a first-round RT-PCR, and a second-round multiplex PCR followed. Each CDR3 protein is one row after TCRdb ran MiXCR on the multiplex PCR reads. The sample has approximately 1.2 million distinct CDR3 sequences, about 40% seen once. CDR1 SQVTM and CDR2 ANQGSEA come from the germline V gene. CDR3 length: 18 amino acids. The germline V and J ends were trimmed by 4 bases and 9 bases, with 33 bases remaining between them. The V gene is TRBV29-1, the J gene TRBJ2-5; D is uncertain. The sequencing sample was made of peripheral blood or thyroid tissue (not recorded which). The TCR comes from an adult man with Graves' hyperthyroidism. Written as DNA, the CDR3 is TGCAGCGTTGTCTTTTCGATTAGTACGGTACCGGGTCTCTCGTCCCAGTACTTC. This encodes CSVVFSISTVPGLSSQYF.